This entry is about one T cell receptor beta chain. The CDR3 length is 12 residues. Per germline, CDR1 ENHRY and CDR2 SYGVKD. Multiplex touch-down PCR amplified TRB using TRB-A and TRB-B pools in one tube. Using the multiplex PCR reads, TCRdb records one entry per CDR3 protein without DNA. This sample carries roughly 3,300 distinct CDR3 sequences, with around 7.2% going to the ten biggest clones. The entry originates in a study of T cell clusters in autoimmune cytopenias. TRB amplification used roughly 250 ng of peripheral blood genomic DNA. These data were likewise used in another study, on T cell repertoires in aging, cancer and after chemotherapy.

The sequenced material came from peripheral blood. The chain carries TRBV10-3 and TRBJ2-7. The clonotype comes from a human donor in good health. This CDR3 is CAISESNYEQYF.